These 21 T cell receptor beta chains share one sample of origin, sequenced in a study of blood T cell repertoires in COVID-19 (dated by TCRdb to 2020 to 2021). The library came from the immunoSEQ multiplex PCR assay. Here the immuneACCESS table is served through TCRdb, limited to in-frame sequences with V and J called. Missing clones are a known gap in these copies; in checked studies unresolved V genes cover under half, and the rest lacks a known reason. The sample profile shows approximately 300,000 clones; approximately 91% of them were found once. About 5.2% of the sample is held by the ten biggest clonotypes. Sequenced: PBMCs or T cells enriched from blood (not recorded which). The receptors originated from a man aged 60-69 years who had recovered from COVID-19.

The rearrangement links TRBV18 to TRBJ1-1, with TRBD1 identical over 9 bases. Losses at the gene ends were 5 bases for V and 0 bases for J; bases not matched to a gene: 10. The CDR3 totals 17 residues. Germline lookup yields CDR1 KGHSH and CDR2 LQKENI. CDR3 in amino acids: CASSNEQGAALNTEAFF. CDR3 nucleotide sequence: TGTGCCAGCTCAAACGAACAGGGGGCCGCTTTGAACACTGAAGCTTTCTTT.

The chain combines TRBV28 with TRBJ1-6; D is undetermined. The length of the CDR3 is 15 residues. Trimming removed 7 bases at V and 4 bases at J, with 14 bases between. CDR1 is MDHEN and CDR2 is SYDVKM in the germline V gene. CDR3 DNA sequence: TGTGCCAGCACCCCAAGCGGGCCATATAATTCACCCCTCCACTTT. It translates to CASTPSGPYNSPLHF.

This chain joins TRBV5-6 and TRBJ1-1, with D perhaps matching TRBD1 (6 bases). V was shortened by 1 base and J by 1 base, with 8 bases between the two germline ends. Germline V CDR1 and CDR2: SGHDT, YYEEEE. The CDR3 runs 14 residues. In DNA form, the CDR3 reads TGTGCCAGCAGCTTGTTGGGGGCGAACACTGAAGCTTTCTTT. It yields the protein CASSLLGANTEAFF.

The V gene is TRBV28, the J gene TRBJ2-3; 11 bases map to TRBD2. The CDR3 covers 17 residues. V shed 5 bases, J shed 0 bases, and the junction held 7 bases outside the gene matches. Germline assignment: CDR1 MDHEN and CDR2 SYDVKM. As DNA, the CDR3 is TGTGCCAGCAGTACTCTCGGGACTAGCGGAAGCACAGATACGCAGTATTTT. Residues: CASSTLGTSGSTDTQYF.

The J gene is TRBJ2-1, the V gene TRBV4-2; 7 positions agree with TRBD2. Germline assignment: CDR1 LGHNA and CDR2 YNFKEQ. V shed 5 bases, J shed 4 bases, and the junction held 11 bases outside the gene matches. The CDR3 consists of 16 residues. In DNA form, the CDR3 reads TGTGCCAGCAGCGTTTTAGTAGGCGGGAGTTACAATGAGCAGTTCTTC. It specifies CASSVLVGGSYNEQFF.

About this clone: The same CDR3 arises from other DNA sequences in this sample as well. The CDR3 is CASSLTGNTEAFF. CDR3 coding DNA: TGTGCCAGCAGCCTCACTGGGAACACTGAAGCTTTCTTT. The chain is built from TRBV11-3 and TRBJ1-1; D not resolved. Trimming removed 5 bases from V and 1 base from J, with 8 bases in between. The CDR3 has 13 amino acids. Germline CDR1 is SGHNT and CDR2 is YENEEA. Full variable domain (outside the CDR3, taken from reference TRBV11-3 and TRBJ1-1): EAGVVQSPRYKIIEKKQPVAFWCNPISGHNTLYWYLQNLGQGPELLIRYENEEAVDDSQLPKDRFSAERLKGVDSTLKIQPAELGDSAVYLCASSLTGNTEAFFGQGTRLTVV.

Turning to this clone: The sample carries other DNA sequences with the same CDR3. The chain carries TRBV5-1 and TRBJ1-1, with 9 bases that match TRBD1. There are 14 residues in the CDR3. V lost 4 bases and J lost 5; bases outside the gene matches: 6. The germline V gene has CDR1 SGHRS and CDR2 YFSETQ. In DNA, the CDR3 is TGCGCCAGCAGCCTACAGGGGGCGGGTACTGAAGCTTTCTTT. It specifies CASSLQGAGTEAFF.

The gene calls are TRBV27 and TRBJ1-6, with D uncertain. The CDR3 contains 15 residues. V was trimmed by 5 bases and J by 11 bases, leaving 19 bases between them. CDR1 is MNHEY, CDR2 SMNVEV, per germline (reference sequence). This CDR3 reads CASSTRTEGRPPLHF. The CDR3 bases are TGTGCCAGCAGTACGAGGACGGAGGGCCGTCCACCCCTCCACTTT.

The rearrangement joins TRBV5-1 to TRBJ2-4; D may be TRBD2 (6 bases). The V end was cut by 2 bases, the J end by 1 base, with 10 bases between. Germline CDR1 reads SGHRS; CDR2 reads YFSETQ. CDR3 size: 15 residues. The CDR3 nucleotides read TGCGCCAGCAGCTTAACGGGAGCGGCCAAAAACATTCAGTACTTC. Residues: CASSLTGAAKNIQYF.

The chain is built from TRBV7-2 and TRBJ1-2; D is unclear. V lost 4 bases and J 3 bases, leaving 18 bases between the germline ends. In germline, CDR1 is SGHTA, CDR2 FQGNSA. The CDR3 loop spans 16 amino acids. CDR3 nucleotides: TGTGCCAGCAGCTGGCCCGGACTGAGCTTGGACTATGGCTACACCTTC. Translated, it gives CASSWPGLSLDYGYTF.

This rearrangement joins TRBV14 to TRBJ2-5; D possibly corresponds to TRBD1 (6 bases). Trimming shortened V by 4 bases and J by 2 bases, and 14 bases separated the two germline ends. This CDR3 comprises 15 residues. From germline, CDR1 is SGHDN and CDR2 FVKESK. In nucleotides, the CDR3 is TGTGCCAGCAGCCCAAACCGACAGGCTCAAGAGACCCAGTACTTC. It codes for CASSPNRQAQETQYF.

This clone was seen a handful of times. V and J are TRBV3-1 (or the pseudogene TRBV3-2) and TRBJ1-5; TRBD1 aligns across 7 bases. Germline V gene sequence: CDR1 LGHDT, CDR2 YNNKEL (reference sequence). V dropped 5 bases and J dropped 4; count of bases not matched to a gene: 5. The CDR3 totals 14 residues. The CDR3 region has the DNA TGTGCCAGCAGCTACAGGGGCTGGAATCAGCCCCAGCATTTT. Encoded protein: CASSYRGWNQPQHF.

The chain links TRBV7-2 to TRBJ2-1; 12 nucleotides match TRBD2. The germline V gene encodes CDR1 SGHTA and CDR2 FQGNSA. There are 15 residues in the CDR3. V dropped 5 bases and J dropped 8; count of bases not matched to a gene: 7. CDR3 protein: CASSPETSGSYEQFF. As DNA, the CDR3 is TGTGCCAGCAGCCCGGAGACTAGCGGGAGCTATGAGCAGTTCTTC.

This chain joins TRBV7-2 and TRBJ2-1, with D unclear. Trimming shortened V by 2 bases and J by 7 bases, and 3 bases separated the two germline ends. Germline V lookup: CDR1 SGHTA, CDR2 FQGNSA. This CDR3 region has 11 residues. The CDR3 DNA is TGTGCCAGCAGCTTATTAAATGAGCAGTTCTTC. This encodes CASSLLNEQFF.

For the CDR3, the DNA is TGCAGTGCGAGTCGAGACAGGGACCGGTCACCCCTCCACTTT. Translated, it gives CSASRDRDRSPLHF. The chain joins TRBV20-1 to TRBJ1-6; 7 bases map to TRBD1. The CDR3 covers 14 residues. Losses at the gene ends were 6 bases for V and 10 bases for J; bases not matched to a gene: 12. Germline CDR1 and CDR2: DFQATT and SNEGSKA (reference sequence).

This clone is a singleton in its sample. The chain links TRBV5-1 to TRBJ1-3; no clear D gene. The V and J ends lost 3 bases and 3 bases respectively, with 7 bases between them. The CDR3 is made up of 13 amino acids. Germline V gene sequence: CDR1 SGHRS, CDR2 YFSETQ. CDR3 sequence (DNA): TGCGCCAGCAGCTCCGGAGGTGGAAACACCATATATTTT. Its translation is CASSSGGGNTIYF.

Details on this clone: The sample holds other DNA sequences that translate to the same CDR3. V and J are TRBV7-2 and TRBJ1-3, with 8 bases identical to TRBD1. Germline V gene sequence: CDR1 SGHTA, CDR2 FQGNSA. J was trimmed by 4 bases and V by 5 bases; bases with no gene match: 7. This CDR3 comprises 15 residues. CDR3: CASSLTGGPGNTIYF. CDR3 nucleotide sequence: TGTGCCAGCAGCCTTACAGGGGGTCCGGGAAACACCATATATTTT.

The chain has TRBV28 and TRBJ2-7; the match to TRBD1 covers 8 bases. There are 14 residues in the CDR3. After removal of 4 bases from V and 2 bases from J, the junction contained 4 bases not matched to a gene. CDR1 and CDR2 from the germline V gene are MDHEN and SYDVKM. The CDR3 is CASSYDRGAYEQYF. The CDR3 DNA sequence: TGTGCCAGCAGTTACGACAGGGGTGCCTACGAGCAGTACTTC.

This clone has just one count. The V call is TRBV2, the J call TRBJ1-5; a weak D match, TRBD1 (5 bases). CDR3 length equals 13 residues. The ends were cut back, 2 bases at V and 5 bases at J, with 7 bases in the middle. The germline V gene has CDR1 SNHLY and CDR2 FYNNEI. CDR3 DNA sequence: TGTGCCAGCAGTGAATGGGGGGATCAGCCCCAGCATTTT. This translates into CASSEWGDQPQHF.

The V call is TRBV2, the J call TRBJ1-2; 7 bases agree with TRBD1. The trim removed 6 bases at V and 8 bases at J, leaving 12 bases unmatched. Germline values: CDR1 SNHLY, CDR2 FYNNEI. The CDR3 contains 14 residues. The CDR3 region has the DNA TGTGCCAGCAGCCTTGACAGGGAGAGCCGGGGCTACACCTTC. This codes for CASSLDRESRGYTF.

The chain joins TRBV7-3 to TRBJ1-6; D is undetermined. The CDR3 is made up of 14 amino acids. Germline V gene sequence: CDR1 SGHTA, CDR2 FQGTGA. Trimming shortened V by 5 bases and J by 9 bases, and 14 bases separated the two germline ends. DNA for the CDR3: TGTGCCAGCAGCCCCCGTAGGGCGGGTTCACCCCTCCACTTT. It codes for CASSPRRAGSPLHF. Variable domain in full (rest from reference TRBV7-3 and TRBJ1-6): GAGVSQTPSNKVTEKGKYVELRCDPISGHTALYWYRQSLGQGPEFLIYFQGTGAADDSGLPNDRFFAVRPEGSVSTLKIQRTERGDSAVYLCASSPRRAGSPLHFGNGTRLTVT.